This T cell receptor beta chain was identified during a study of blood T cell repertoires in COVID-19. Overall study: Whether acute or convalescent, the COVID-19 samples came from the United States, Italy and Spain.

Clones were read by immunoSEQ multiplex PCR, and TCRdb kept only the in-frame ones, dropping some. Altogether about 200,000 clones are present, approximately 90% being singletons, with the ten largest covering under 25%. Looked up from germline, CDR1 is SGHTA and CDR2 is FQGNSA. Unmatched junction bases numbered 13, after V lost 4 bases and J lost 7 bases. The CDR3 consists of 16 residues. The sequence derives from a man between 60 and 75 years old with active or convalescent COVID-19. This rearrangement joins TRBV7-2 to TRBJ2-1; 7 bases map to TRBD2. Sequenced input: peripheral blood. CDR3 in amino acids: CASSSHPRGLGNEQFF. In DNA form, the CDR3 reads TGTGCCAGCAGCTCCCACCCGCGGGGGTTAGGGAATGAGCAGTTCTTC.